This TCR beta chain comes out of a study of T-cell reconstitution after alpha-beta-depleted transplantation in children. The CDR3 has 13 residues. With 1 base clipped from V and 7 bases from J, the junction kept 0 bases outside the gene matches. This clonotype turned up a few times. The authors prepared the TCRbeta library with unique molecular identifiers. TCRdb processed the PCR reads anew with MiXCR; each CDR3 protein has one entry. In the table there are 450,000 to 600,000 distinct CDR3 sequences, around 19% of which are singletons. This TCR derives from a human donor who donated a stem cell graft to a child with acute lymphoblastic leukemia. The chain carries TRBV12-3 or TRBV12-4 and TRBJ2-5, with TRBD2 matching over 10 bases. The sequencing here drew on PBMCs from the stem cell graft donor, taken from the stem cell graft. Here the CDR3 DNA reads TGTGCCAGCAGTTTAGGACTAGCGGGGACCCAGTACTTC. Translating gives CASSLGLAGTQYF.